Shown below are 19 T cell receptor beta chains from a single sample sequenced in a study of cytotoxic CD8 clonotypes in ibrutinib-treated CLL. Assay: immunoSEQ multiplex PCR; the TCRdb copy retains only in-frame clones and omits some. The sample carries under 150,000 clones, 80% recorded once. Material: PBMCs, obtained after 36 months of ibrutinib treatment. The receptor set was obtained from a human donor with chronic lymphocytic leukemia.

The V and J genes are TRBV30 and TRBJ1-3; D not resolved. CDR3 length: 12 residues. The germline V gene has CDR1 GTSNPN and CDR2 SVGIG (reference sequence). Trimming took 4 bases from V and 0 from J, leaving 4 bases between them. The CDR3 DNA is TGTGCCTGGACAGGCTCTGGAAACACCATATATTTT. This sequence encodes CAWTGSGNTIYF.

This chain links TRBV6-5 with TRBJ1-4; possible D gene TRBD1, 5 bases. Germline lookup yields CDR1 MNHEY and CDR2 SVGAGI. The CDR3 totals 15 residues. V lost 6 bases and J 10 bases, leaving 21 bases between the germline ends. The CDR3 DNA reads TGTGCCAGCAGCCCTACTACAGGAGTCTTCGGAAAACTGTTTTTT. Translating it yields CASSPTTGVFGKLFF.

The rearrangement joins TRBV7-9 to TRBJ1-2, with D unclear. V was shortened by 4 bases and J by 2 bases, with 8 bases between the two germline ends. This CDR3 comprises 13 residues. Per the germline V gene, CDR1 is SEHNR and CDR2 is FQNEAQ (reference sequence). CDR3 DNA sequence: TGTGCCAGCAGCTCTCGACGGAACTATGGCTACACCTTC. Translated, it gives CASSSRRNYGYTF.

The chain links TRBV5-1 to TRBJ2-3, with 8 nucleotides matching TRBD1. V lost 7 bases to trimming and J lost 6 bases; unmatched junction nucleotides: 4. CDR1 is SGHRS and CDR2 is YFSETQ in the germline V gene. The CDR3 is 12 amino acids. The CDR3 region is CASHDRGDTQYF. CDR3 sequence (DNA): TGCGCCAGCCATGACAGGGGCGATACGCAGTATTTT.

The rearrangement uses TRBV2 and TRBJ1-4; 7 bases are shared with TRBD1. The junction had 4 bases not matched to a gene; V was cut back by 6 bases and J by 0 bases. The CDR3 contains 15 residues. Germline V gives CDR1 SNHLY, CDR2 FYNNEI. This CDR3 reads CASRGTAATNEKLFF. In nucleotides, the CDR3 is TGTGCCAGCAGGGGGACAGCTGCAACTAATGAAAAACTGTTTTTT. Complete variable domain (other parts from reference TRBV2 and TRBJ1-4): EPEVTQTPSHQVTQMGQEVILRCVPISNHLYFYWYRQILGQKVEFLVSFYNNEISEKSEIFDDQFSVERPDGSNFTLKIRSTKLEDSAMYFCASRGTAATNEKLFFGSGTQLSVL.

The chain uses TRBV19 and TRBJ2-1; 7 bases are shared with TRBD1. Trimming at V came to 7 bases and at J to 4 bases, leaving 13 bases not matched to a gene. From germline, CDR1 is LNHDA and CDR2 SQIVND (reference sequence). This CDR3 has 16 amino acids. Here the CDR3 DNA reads TGTGCCAGTAATAACGACAGGGTCGGGATATACAATGAGCAGTTCTTC. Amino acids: CASNNDRVGIYNEQFF.

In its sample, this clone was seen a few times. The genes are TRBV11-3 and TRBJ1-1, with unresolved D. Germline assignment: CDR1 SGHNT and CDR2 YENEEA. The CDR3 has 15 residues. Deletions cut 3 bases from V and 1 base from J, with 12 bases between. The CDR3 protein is CASSLDPGKNTEAFF. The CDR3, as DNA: TGTGCCAGCAGCTTGGACCCGGGGAAGAACACTGAAGCTTTCTTT.

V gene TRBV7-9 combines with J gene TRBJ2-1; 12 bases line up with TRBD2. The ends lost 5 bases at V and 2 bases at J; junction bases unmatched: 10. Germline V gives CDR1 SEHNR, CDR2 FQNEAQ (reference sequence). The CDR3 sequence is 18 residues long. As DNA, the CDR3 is TGTGCCAGCAGCCACTTAACCGGACTAGCGGGACCCTACAATGAGCAGTTCTTC. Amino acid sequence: CASSHLTGLAGPYNEQFF. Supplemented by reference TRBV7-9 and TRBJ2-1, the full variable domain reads DTGVSQNPRHKITKRGQNVTFRCDPISEHNRLYWYRQTLGQGPEFLTYFQNEAQLEKSRLLSDRFSAERPKGSFSTLEIQRTEQGDSAMYLCASSHLTGLAGPYNEQFFGPGTRLTVL.

Here the CDR3 DNA reads TGTGCCAGCAGTAAGTGGGATAACAATGAGCAGTTCTTC. Protein product: CASSKWDNNEQFF. This chain links TRBV11-3 with TRBJ2-1; D not resolved. The V gene lost 6 bases and the J gene lost 5 bases, with 11 bases spanning the gap. Germline V gene lookup returns CDR1 SGHNT and CDR2 YENEEA. The CDR3 is 13 amino acids.

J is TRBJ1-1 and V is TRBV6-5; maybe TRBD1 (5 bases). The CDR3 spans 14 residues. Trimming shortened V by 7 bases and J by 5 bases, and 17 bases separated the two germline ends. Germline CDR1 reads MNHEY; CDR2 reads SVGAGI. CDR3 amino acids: CASTLRGASTEAFF. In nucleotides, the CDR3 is TGTGCCAGCACCCTTCGAGGGGCGAGTACTGAAGCTTTCTTT.

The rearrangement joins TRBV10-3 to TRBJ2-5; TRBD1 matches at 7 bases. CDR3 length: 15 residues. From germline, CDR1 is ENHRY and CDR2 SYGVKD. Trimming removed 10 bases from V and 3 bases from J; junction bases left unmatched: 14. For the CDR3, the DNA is TGTGCCACCGGAGACAGGGACGGGGAGAAAGAGACCCAGTACTTC. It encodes CATGDRDGEKETQYF.

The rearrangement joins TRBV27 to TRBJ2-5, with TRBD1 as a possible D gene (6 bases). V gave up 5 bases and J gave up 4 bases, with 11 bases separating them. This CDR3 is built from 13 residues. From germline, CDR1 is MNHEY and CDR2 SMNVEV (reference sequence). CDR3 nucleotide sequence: TGTGCCAGCAGTCGACAGGAGACAGAGACCCAGTACTTC. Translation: CASSRQETETQYF.

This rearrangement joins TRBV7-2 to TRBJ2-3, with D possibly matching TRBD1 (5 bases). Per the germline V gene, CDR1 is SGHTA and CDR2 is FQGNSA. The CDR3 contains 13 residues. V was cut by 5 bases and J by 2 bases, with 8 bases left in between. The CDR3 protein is CASSRQYTDTQYF. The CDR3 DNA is TGTGCCAGCAGCAGACAGTACACAGATACGCAGTATTTT.

This CDR3 is CAIKGPNVDSGNTIYF. DNA of the CDR3: TGTGCCATCAAGGGACCCAATGTGGACTCTGGAAACACCATATATTTT. V and J are TRBV10-3 and TRBJ1-3, with D possibly TRBD1 on 5 matching bases. The ends were cut back, 7 bases at V and 0 bases at J, with 16 bases in the middle. The CDR3 runs to 16 residues. CDR1 is ENHRY, CDR2 SYGVKD, per germline.

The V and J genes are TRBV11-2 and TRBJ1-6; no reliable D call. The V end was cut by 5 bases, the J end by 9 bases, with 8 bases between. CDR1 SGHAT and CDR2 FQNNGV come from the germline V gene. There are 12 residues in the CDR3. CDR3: CASSLPFSPLHF. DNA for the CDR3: TGTGCCAGCAGCCTCCCTTTTTCACCCCTCCACTTT.

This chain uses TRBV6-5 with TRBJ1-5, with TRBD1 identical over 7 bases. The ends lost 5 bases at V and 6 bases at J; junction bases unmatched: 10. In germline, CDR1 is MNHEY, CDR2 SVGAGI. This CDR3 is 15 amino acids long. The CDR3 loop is CASSPRQGGPQPQHF. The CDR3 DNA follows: TGTGCCAGCAGTCCCCGACAGGGTGGCCCTCAGCCCCAGCATTTT.

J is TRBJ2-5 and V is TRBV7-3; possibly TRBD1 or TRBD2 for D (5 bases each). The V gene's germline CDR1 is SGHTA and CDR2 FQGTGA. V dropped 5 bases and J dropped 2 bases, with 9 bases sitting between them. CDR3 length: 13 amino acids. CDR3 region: CASSRDQQETQYF. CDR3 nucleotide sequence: TGTGCCAGCAGCCGGGACCAGCAAGAGACCCAGTACTTC.

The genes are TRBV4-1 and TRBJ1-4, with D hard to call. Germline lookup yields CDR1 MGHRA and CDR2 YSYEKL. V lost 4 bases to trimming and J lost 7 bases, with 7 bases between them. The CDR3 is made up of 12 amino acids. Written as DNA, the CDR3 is TGCGCCAGCAGCCTCCCGGGTGAAAAACTGTTTTTT. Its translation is CASSLPGEKLFF.

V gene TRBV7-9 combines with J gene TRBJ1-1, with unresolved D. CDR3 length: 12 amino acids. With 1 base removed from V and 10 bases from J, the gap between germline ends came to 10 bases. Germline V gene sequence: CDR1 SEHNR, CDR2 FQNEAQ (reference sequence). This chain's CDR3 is CASSLEGAVAFF. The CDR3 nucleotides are TGTGCCAGCAGCTTAGAAGGCGCAGTAGCTTTCTTT.